A single sample gave rise to the 25 T cell receptor beta chains below, sequenced in a study of T cell changes during pregnancy in multiple sclerosis (dated 2019 in TCRdb). The library came from the immunoSEQ multiplex PCR assay. Not all clones reach the TCRdb copy of this immuneACCESS table, which keeps in-frame sequences only. Checked studies attribute under half of the gap to unresolved V genes and leave the rest unexplained. The sample table shows roughly 40,000 clones, and around 90% are seen once. The top ten clonotypes cover 0.35% to 0.45% of the sample. The material sequenced was CD4+ T cells from peripheral blood mononuclear cells, taken in the third trimester of pregnancy. The receptors derive from a female donor with multiple sclerosis, enrolled in a pregnancy study.

The chain joins TRBV7-9 to TRBJ2-1; 8 bases line up with TRBD1. The V gene's germline CDR1 is SEHNR and CDR2 FQNEAQ (reference sequence). This CDR3 is built from 16 residues. Unmatched junction bases numbered 14, after V lost 5 bases and J lost 8 bases. CDR3 in DNA: TGTGCCAGCAGCCCGTGGACAGGGAAAATCTTCGATGAGCAGTTCTTC. It is translated as CASSPWTGKIFDEQFF.

The chain combines TRBV11-2 with TRBJ2-3; D might be TRBD1 (6 bases). V shed 5 bases and J shed 8 bases, with 20 bases lying between them. The germline V gene has CDR1 SGHAT and CDR2 FQNNGV. The CDR3 runs to 15 residues. CDR3 sequence: CASSPTLQGTGTQYF. As DNA, the CDR3 is TGTGCCAGCAGCCCGACACTACAGGGAACGGGTACGCAGTATTTT.

The CDR3 region has the DNA TGCGCCAGCAGCTTTACCTTACAGGGGGCTGGAAACACCATATATTTT. Encoded protein: CASSFTLQGAGNTIYF. The rearrangement uses TRBV5-1 and TRBJ1-3; 8 positions match TRBD1. V gave up 2 bases and J gave up 2 bases; unmatched junction bases: 6. Germline V gives CDR1 SGHRS, CDR2 YFSETQ. CDR3 length equals 16 residues.

This rearrangement joins TRBV11-2 to TRBJ2-5, with a weak D call TRBD2 (6 bases). This CDR3 has 14 amino acids. The V gene's germline CDR1 is SGHAT and CDR2 FQNNGV. The V gene lost 0 bases and the J gene lost 2 bases, with 7 bases spanning the gap. The CDR3 DNA is TGTGCCAGCAGCTTAGACAGCGGGCAAGAGACCCAGTACTTC. It is translated as CASSLDSGQETQYF.

CDR3 sequence (DNA): TGTGCCAGCAGCTACGGTAGCGGGAGTGAAGAGACCCAGTACTTC. This gives the protein CASSYGSGSEETQYF. J is TRBJ2-5 and V is TRBV7-2; 9 nucleotides line up with TRBD2. Trimming at V came to 4 bases and at J to 3 bases, leaving 6 bases not matched to a gene. CDR1 and CDR2 from the germline V gene are SGHTA and FQGNSA. This CDR3 is built from 15 residues.

CDR3 DNA sequence: TGCGCCAGCAGCCAAGTTCGCGGCCAGGGGTCATCTGGCTACACCTTC. Its translation: CASSQVRGQGSSGYTF. The chain uses TRBV4-3 and TRBJ1-2; maybe TRBD1 (6 bases). Looked up from germline, CDR1 is LGHNA and CDR2 is YSLEER. Trimming cost V 1 base and J 7 bases, with 19 bases left between them. This CDR3 comprises 16 residues.

V gene TRBV7-2 combines with J gene TRBJ2-7, with 9 bases aligning to TRBD2. V was pared by 5 bases and J by 6 bases, with 11 bases of the junction left unmatched. The CDR3 length is 15 residues. Germline V gives CDR1 SGHTA, CDR2 FQGNSA. The CDR3 DNA follows: TGTGCCAGCAGCCCCCAGGCTAGCGGGGTCCTCGAGCAGTACTTC. As protein: CASSPQASGVLEQYF.

This chain connects TRBV11-2 to TRBJ2-1; D is unclear. Germline CDR1 SGHAT, CDR2 FQNNGV. This CDR3 region has 16 residues. V shed 1 base and J shed 5 bases, with 15 bases lying between them. The CDR3 sequence: CASSLGVRSWNNEQFF. The CDR3 DNA reads TGTGCCAGCAGCTTAGGAGTCAGGTCTTGGAACAATGAGCAGTTCTTC.

CDR3 coding DNA: TGTGCCAGCAGCTTAGGACCGGGAATGTACGAGCAGTACTTC. This gives the protein CASSLGPGMYEQYF. The chain links TRBV7-2 to TRBJ2-7; the D gene is possibly TRBD2 (5 bases). Germline V CDR1 and CDR2: SGHTA, FQGNSA. V lost 1 base and J 4 bases, leaving 11 bases between the germline ends. The CDR3 runs 14 residues. Combining the CDR3 with reference TRBV7-2 and TRBJ2-7 gives the whole variable domain GAGVSQSPSNKVTEKGKDVELRCDPISGHTALYWYRQSLGQGLEFLIYFQGNSAPDKSGLPSDRFSAERTGGSVSTLTIQRTQQEDSAVYLCASSLGPGMYEQYFGPGTRLTVT.

The V gene is TRBV4-2, the J gene TRBJ1-4; TRBD1 matches 9 bases. V dropped 0 bases and J dropped 9; count of bases not matched to a gene: 2. CDR3 length: 14 residues. Germline V gene sequence: CDR1 LGHNA, CDR2 YNFKEQ. The CDR3 DNA sequence: TGTGCCAGCAGCCAAGATGGACAGGGGCAAAAACTGTTTTTT. It yields the protein CASSQDGQGQKLFF.

This clone was picked up one time. The V call is TRBV18, the J call TRBJ2-2, with 11 bases lining up with TRBD2. Germline V gene data show CDR1 as KGHSH and CDR2 as LQKENI. V was clipped by 2 bases and J by 8 bases; unmatched bases: 7. The CDR3 runs to 16 residues. The CDR3 nucleotides are TGTGCCAGCTCACCATCGACTAGCGGGAAGAGAGGGGAGCTGTTTTTT. It is translated as CASSPSTSGKRGELFF.

J is TRBJ2-7 and V is TRBV2, with TRBD1 identical over 8 bases. The germline CDR1 and CDR2 sequences are SNHLY and FYNNEI. The CDR3 covers 14 residues. The trim removed 4 bases at V and 5 bases at J, leaving 7 bases unmatched. CDR3 in amino acids: CASSGRTGLDEQYF. CDR3 bases: TGTGCCAGCAGTGGACGGACAGGGCTGGACGAGCAGTACTTC. The full variable domain, completed using reference TRBV2 and TRBJ2-7, is EPEVTQTPSHQVTQMGQEVILRCVPISNHLYFYWYRQILGQKVEFLVSFYNNEISEKSEIFDDQFSVERPDGSNFTLKIRSTKLEDSAMYFCASSGRTGLDEQYFGPGTRLTVT.

V is TRBV4-1 and J is TRBJ2-1, with a tentative D call TRBD2 (6 bases). Trimming shortened V by 3 bases and J by 7 bases, and 10 bases separated the two germline ends. The CDR3 consists of 13 residues. Germline CDR1 MGHRA, CDR2 YSYEKL. DNA of the CDR3: TGCGCCAGCAGCCAGCCCGGGAGTAATGAGCAGTTCTTC. It encodes CASSQPGSNEQFF.

J is TRBJ1-1 and V is TRBV2; weak D call: TRBD1 (6 bases). V was trimmed by 7 bases and J by 4 bases, leaving 13 bases between them. Germline CDR1 is SNHLY and CDR2 is FYNNEI. The CDR3 is 13 amino acids. CDR3 protein: CASKRGGPTEAFF. In DNA, the CDR3 is TGTGCCAGCAAAAGGGGGGGCCCCACTGAAGCTTTCTTT.

The CDR3 coding sequence is TGTGCCAGCAGCTTGAGGGGAGAGACCCAGTACTTC. It is translated as CASSLRGETQYF. The gene calls are TRBV5-4 and TRBJ2-5; D might be TRBD1 (5 bases). V was pared by 1 base and J by 4 bases, with 5 bases between. CDR1 SGHNT and CDR2 YYREEE come from the germline V gene (reference sequence). CDR3 length: 12 amino acids.

This clone has just a few counts. The rearrangement uses TRBV19 and TRBJ1-1; weak D call: TRBD1 (5 bases). The CDR3 runs 14 residues. Germline-derived CDR1 and CDR2 are LNHDA and SQIVND (reference sequence). The V end lost 4 bases, the J end lost 1 base, and 10 bases lay between the germline ends. CDR3 loop: CASSKWGENTEAFF. Here the CDR3 DNA reads TGTGCCAGTAGTAAATGGGGGGAGAACACTGAAGCTTTCTTT.

The chain joins TRBV10-2 to TRBJ2-7; D is unclear. Germline V gene lookup returns CDR1 WSHSY and CDR2 SAAADI. The V end lost 4 bases, the J end lost 6 bases, and 16 bases lay between the germline ends. The CDR3 contains 14 residues. The CDR3 DNA reads as TGCGCCAGCAGTGGGTCCGAAGGTCGGGTCGAGCAGTACTTC. This translates into CASSGSEGRVEQYF.

The chain combines TRBV9 with TRBJ2-7; tentative D call: TRBD1 (8 bases). With 0 bases removed from V and 7 bases from J, the gap between germline ends came to 17 bases. Germline-derived CDR1 and CDR2 are SGDLS and YYNGEE. This CDR3 comprises 15 residues. CDR3 region: CASSVVGDRGGEQYF. CDR3 nucleotide sequence: TGTGCCAGCAGCGTAGTAGGAGACAGGGGAGGGGAGCAGTACTTC.

The V call is TRBV5-1, the J call TRBJ1-1; perhaps TRBD1 as D (5 bases). The CDR3 is 14 residues long. Between the trimmed V and J ends, which lost 5 bases and 5 bases, there was a span of 16 bases. Per the germline V gene, CDR1 is SGHRS and CDR2 is YFSETQ. The CDR3 protein is CASSRDLAGTEAFF. CDR3 DNA: TGCGCCAGCAGTCGGGACTTAGCGGGGACTGAAGCTTTCTTT.

The gene calls are TRBV4-1 and TRBJ1-2; D ambiguous. CDR1 is MGHRA and CDR2 is YSYEKL in the germline V gene. Trimming removed 1 base at V and 8 bases at J, with 14 bases between. The CDR3 is 14 amino acids. CDR3 sequence reads: CASSQVGGMEGYTF. In DNA, the CDR3 is TGCGCCAGCAGCCAAGTAGGAGGTATGGAGGGCTACACCTTC.

The chain combines TRBV7-9 with TRBJ1-1; D perhaps matches TRBD1 (6 bases). The ends were cut back, 5 bases at V and 4 bases at J, with 14 bases in the middle. Germline V gene sequence: CDR1 SEHNR, CDR2 FQNEAQ (reference sequence). The CDR3 is 14 amino acids. CDR3 nucleotides: TGTGCCAGCAGCCTAGGACAGTCTATCACTGAAGCTTTCTTT. It is translated as CASSLGQSITEAFF. Full variable domain (remainder filled in from reference TRBV7-9 and TRBJ1-1): DTGVSQNPRHKITKRGQNVTFRCDPISEHNRLYWYRQTLGQGPEFLTYFQNEAQLEKSRLLSDRFSAERPKGSFSTLEIQRTEQGDSAMYLCASSLGQSITEAFFGQGTRLTVV.

This clone was detected once. V and J are TRBV12-1 and TRBJ1-2; the table's TRBD1 call for D was not verified on the DNA. TRBV12-1 is annotated as a pseudogene. The CDR3 loop spans 18 amino acids. The CDR3 spells CASSFLKGQGGVMSGYTF. The CDR3 DNA follows: TGTGCCAGCAGCTTTTTAAAGGGACAGGGAGGAGTAATGAGTGGCTACACCTTC.

This sequence joins TRBV18 and TRBJ2-7; D remains ambiguous. V dropped 4 bases and J dropped 6 bases, with 13 bases sitting between them. The germline V gene encodes CDR1 KGHSH and CDR2 LQKENI. The CDR3 loop spans 13 amino acids. The CDR3, as DNA: TGTGCCAGCTCACTTCCCCCGGCGGCCGAGCAGTACTTC. Amino acid sequence: CASSLPPAAEQYF.

The chain employs TRBV28 and TRBJ1-2; 9 bases map to TRBD1. Germline CDR1 MDHEN, CDR2 SYDVKM. V lost 1 base, J lost 2 bases, and 5 bases stayed unmatched. This CDR3 has 16 residues. The CDR3 loop is CASSLFGTGKNYGYTF. The CDR3 region has the DNA TGTGCCAGCAGTTTATTTGGGACAGGGAAGAACTATGGCTACACCTTC.

The chain recombines TRBV18 with TRBJ2-7, with 9 bases lining up with TRBD1. The CDR3 totals 13 residues. Germline CDR1 and CDR2: KGHSH and LQKENI. V lost 3 bases to trimming and J lost 12 bases; unmatched junction nucleotides: 9. In DNA form, the CDR3 reads TGTGCCAGCTCACCCGAGCCGGGACAGGGTCCGTACTTC. This sequence encodes CASSPEPGQGPYF.